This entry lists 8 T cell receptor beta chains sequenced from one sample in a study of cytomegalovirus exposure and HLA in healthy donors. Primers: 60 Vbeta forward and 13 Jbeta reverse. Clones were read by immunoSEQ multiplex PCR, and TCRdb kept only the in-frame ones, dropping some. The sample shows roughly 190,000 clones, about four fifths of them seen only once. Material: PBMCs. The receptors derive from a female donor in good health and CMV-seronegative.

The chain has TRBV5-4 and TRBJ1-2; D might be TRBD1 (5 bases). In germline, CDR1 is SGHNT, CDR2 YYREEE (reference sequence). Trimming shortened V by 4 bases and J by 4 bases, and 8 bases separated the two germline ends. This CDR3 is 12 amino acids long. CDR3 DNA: TGTGCCAGCAGCGCCGACAGCTATGGCTACACCTTC. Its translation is CASSADSYGYTF.

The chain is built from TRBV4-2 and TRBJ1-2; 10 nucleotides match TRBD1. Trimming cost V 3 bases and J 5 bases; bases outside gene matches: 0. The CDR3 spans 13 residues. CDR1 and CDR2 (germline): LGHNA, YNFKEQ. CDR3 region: CASSQGQGYGYTF. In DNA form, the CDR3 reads TGTGCCAGCAGCCAGGGACAGGGGTATGGCTACACCTTC.

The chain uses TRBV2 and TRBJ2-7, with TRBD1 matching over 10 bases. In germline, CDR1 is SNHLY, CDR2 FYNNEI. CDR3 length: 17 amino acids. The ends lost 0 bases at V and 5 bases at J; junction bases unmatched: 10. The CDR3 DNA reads TGTGCCAGCAGTGAAGCGCTTCTAGACAGGGGGCCAGACGAGCAGTACTTC. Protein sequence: CASSEALLDRGPDEQYF.

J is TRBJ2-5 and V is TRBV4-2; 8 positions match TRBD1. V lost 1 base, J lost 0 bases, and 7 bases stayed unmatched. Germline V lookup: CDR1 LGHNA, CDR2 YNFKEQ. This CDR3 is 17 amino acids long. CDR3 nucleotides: TGTGCCAGCAGCCAAGGACCGGGACAGGTTTACCAAGAGACCCAGTACTTC. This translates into CASSQGPGQVYQETQYF.

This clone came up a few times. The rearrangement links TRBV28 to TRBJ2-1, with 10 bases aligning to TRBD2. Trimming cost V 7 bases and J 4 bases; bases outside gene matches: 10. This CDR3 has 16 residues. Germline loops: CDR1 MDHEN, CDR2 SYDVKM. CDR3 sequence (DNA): TGTGCCAGCACCGCTAGCGGGAGTAAGAAGTACAATGAGCAGTTCTTC. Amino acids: CASTASGSKKYNEQFF.

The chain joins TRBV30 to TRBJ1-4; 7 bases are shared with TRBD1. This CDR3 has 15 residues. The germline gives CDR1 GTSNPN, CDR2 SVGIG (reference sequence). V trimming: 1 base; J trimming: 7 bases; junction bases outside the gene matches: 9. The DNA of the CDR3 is TGTGCCTGGAGTGACCCCAGGGGGGCGAGTGAAAAACTGTTTTTT. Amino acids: CAWSDPRGASEKLFF.

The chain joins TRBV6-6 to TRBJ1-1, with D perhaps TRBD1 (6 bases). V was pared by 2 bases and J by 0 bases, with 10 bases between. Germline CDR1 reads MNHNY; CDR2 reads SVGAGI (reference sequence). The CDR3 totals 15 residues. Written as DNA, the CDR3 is TGTGCCAGCAGTTACCGCGGACAGTTGAACACTGAAGCTTTCTTT. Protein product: CASSYRGQLNTEAFF.

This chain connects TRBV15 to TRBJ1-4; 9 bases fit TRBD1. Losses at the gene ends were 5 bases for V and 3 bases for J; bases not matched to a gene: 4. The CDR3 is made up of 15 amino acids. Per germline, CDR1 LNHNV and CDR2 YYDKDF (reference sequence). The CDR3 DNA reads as TGTGCCACCAGCTCGAGACAGGGGGCTAATGAAAAACTGTTTTTT. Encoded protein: CATSSRQGANEKLFF.